A single sample is the source of the 30 T cell receptor beta chains below, sequenced in a study of beta chain features in type 1 diabetes. Study results and caveats: TCRB CDR3s were moderately but significantly shorter in Type 1 diabetes patients in all four CD4+ subsets.

The whole isolated RNA underwent reverse transcription, so sequencing captured expressed TCRB transcripts. Profiling relied on immunoSEQ multiplex PCR, and the TCRdb table lists in-frame clones only, not all of them. The sample has roughly 24,000 clones; 69% are singletons. What these receptors recognize is not known. The source material was Tregs from blood. Every receptor here comes from a man between 18 and 29 years old with type 1 diabetes.

V and J are TRBV6-1 and TRBJ2-3; 9 positions agree with TRBD2. The junction had 2 bases not matched to a gene; V was cut back by 9 bases and J by 1 base. The CDR3 runs to 13 residues. The germline gives CDR1 MNHNS, CDR2 SASEGT. CDR3 coding DNA: TGTGCCAGTTCTAGCGGGGGCACAGATACGCAGTATTTT. This codes for CASSSGGTDTQYF.

This chain joins TRBV7-9 and TRBJ1-1; D possibly corresponds to TRBD1 (6 bases). The CDR3 has 14 residues. Germline CDR1 is SEHNR and CDR2 is FQNEAQ (reference sequence). V dropped 4 bases and J dropped 5 bases, with 14 bases sitting between them. For the CDR3, the DNA is TGTGCCAGCAGCTCGGGACATGCCACAACTGAAGCTTTCTTT. It translates to CASSSGHATTEAFF.

The V and J genes are TRBV6-1 and TRBJ2-1; TRBD1 agrees at 9 bases. The CDR3 consists of 19 residues. Germline trimming cut 4 bases from V and 4 bases from J; bases unmatched to any gene: 17. Germline CDR1 MNHNS, CDR2 SASEGT. The CDR3 loop is CASSGPGQGFGGGYNEQFF. The CDR3 nucleotides are TGTGCCAGCAGTGGGCCGGGACAGGGTTTTGGTGGGGGTTACAATGAGCAGTTCTTC.

The rearrangement joins TRBV29-1 to TRBJ2-4, with D hard to call. V lost 4 bases to trimming and J lost 7 bases, with 11 bases between them. The length of the CDR3 is 12 residues. CDR1 SQVTM and CDR2 ANQGSEA come from the germline V gene. As DNA, the CDR3 is TGCAGCGTTGCGAGACCAGGCAACATTCAGTACTTC. It is translated as CSVARPGNIQYF.

Notes on this clone: No conserved phenylalanine or tryptophan ends this CDR3, so it is likely a read error. This chain uses TRBV19 with TRBJ1-5, with 9 bases that match TRBD1. J lost 5 bases, V lost 6 bases, and 8 bases had no gene match. The CDR3 length is 15 residues. Germline CDR1 and CDR2: LNHDA and SQIVND (reference sequence). CDR3 coding DNA: TGTGCCAGTAGGAATATCACAGGGGGCCATCAGCCCCAGCATCTT. Its translation: CASRNITGGHQPQHL.

This clone appeared a few times. The rearrangement uses TRBV5-1 and TRBJ2-2; 8 positions agree with TRBD2. Germline V gene data show CDR1 as SGHRS and CDR2 as YFSETQ. This CDR3 is built from 16 residues. V lost 0 bases, J lost 5 bases, and 6 bases stayed unmatched. This chain's CDR3 is CASSLVPGGRTGELFF. The CDR3, as DNA: TGCGCCAGCAGCTTGGTTCCGGGAGGGCGGACCGGGGAGCTGTTTTTT.

The CDR3 DNA reads TGTGCCAGCAGCCACGGACAGGAAGAGACCCAGTACTTC. Protein product: CASSHGQEETQYF. The chain has TRBV7-8 and TRBJ2-5, with 7 bases that match TRBD1. This CDR3 has 13 residues. Trimming at V came to 5 bases and at J to 3 bases, leaving 3 bases not matched to a gene. Germline CDR1 and CDR2: SGHVS and FQNEAQ.

The chain employs TRBV5-4 and TRBJ1-2, with a tentative D call TRBD1 (6 bases). The CDR3 consists of 15 residues. Germline CDR1 is SGHNT and CDR2 is YYREEE (reference sequence). The V and J ends lost 6 bases and 0 bases respectively, with 15 bases between them. This chain's CDR3 is CASTPLRGANYGYTF. CDR3 nucleotide sequence: TGTGCCAGCACACCCCTCAGGGGAGCTAACTATGGCTACACCTTC.

J is TRBJ1-4 and V is TRBV5-1; D perhaps matches TRBD1 (6 bases). The ends were cut back, 5 bases at V and 1 base at J, with 9 bases in the middle. The CDR3 loop spans 14 amino acids. Germline CDR1 SGHRS, CDR2 YFSETQ. CDR3 in amino acids: CASRVRGTNEKLFF. The DNA for the CDR3 is TGCGCCAGCAGGGTCAGGGGAACTAATGAAAAACTGTTTTTT.

The J gene is TRBJ2-1, the V gene TRBV5-1, with a tentative D call TRBD2 (5 bases). Germline V gene sequence: CDR1 SGHRS, CDR2 YFSETQ. V lost 0 bases and J 9 bases, leaving 19 bases between the germline ends. The CDR3 loop spans 16 amino acids. The CDR3 DNA is TGCGCCAGCAGCTTGGCCGGACTCGTACAAGGCACTGAGCAGTTCTTC. Amino acids: CASSLAGLVQGTEQFF. The full variable domain, completed using reference TRBV5-1 and TRBJ2-1, is KAGVTQTPRYLIKTRGQQVTLSCSPISGHRSVSWYQQTPGQGLQFLFEYFSETQRNKGNFPGRFSGRQFSNSRSEMNVSTLELGDSALYLCASSLAGLVQGTEQFFGPGTRLTVL.

V usage is TRBV4-3 and J usage is TRBJ2-3; 10 bases map to TRBD1. The V gene end was trimmed by 0 bases and the J gene end by 7 bases; junction bases not matched to a gene: 7. Germline V lookup: CDR1 LGHNA, CDR2 YSLEER. The CDR3 extends over 16 amino acids. CDR3: CASSQDFGTGVYTQYF. The CDR3 bases are TGCGCCAGCAGCCAAGATTTCGGGACAGGGGTGTATACGCAGTATTTT.

The chain has TRBV18 and TRBJ1-1; possibly TRBD1 for D (5 bases). Germline V CDR1 and CDR2: KGHSH, LQKENI. The CDR3 length is 13 residues. V was clipped by 7 bases and J by 4 bases, with 13 bases between them. The CDR3 region is CASYTGTSTEAFF. Written as DNA, the CDR3 is TGTGCCAGCTACACCGGGACTTCCACTGAAGCTTTCTTT.

This chain joins TRBV10-3 and TRBJ2-3, with TRBD1 matching over 8 bases. V shed 3 bases, J shed 5 bases, and the junction held 4 bases outside the gene matches. CDR3 length: 14 amino acids. Per the germline V gene, CDR1 is ENHRY and CDR2 is SYGVKD. The CDR3 coding sequence is TGTGCCATCAGTGATCAGGGGGCTGAAGATACGCAGTATTTT. Protein sequence: CAISDQGAEDTQYF.

The chain couples TRBV15 to TRBJ1-2, with 9 nucleotides matching TRBD1. In germline, CDR1 is LNHNV, CDR2 YYDKDF (reference sequence). V lost 1 base to trimming and J lost 1 base; unmatched junction nucleotides: 4. The CDR3 sequence is 16 residues long. CDR3 loop: CATSRGGTGSNYGYTF. The CDR3 DNA reads TGTGCCACCAGCAGAGGTGGGACAGGGAGTAACTATGGCTACACCTTC.

V is TRBV11-2 and J is TRBJ1-3, with no clear D. V was shortened by 10 bases and J by 3 bases, with 13 bases between the two germline ends. The CDR3 runs to 13 residues. Germline loops: CDR1 SGHAT, CDR2 FQNNGV. As DNA, the CDR3 is TGTGCCACCTCGGGAGGGCTTGGAAACACCATATATTTT. Translation: CATSGGLGNTIYF.

This clone was seen a handful of times. The rearrangement uses TRBV6-8 and TRBJ2-5; TRBD1 aligns across 8 bases. This CDR3 contains 14 residues. Per the germline V gene, CDR1 is MNHGY and CDR2 is SAAAGT. V shed 8 bases and J 4 bases; nucleotides not matched to a gene: 9. CDR3 sequence: CASRTGMSAETQYF. The CDR3 nucleotides are TGTGCCAGCCGGACAGGGATGTCGGCAGAGACCCAGTACTTC.

This chain joins TRBV29-1 and TRBJ2-3, with D possibly matching TRBD2 (6 bases). CDR1 is SQVTM and CDR2 is ANQGSEA in the germline V gene. The CDR3 is 14 amino acids. The V gene lost 8 bases and the J gene lost 0 bases, with 15 bases spanning the gap. CDR3 bases: TGCAGCCTAAGGGGAGGTCTGAGCACAGATACGCAGTATTTT. It encodes CSLRGGLSTDTQYF.

The J gene is TRBJ2-1, the V gene TRBV18; the D gene is possibly TRBD1 (5 bases). V was clipped by 8 bases and J by 2 bases, with 13 bases between them. The germline CDR1 and CDR2 sequences are KGHSH and LQKENI. The CDR3 sequence is 14 residues long. The CDR3 sequence is CASATGPTYNEQFF. In DNA form, the CDR3 reads TGTGCCAGCGCAACAGGTCCAACCTACAATGAGCAGTTCTTC.

The chain combines TRBV1 with TRBJ2-1; TRBD2 was called by the table and not checked on the DNA. TRBV1 constitutes a pseudogene. The CDR3 extends over 14 amino acids. CDR3 bases: TGCACCACCGAAGCGGGGGGGGCGAACAATGAGCAGTTCTTC. Its protein product is CTTEAGGANNEQFF.

This chain connects TRBV10-2 to TRBJ1-5, with D perhaps matching TRBD1 (5 bases). Germline assignment: CDR1 WSHSY and CDR2 SAAADI. The CDR3 extends over 13 amino acids. Trimming cost V 9 bases and J 0 bases, with 9 bases left between them. In nucleotides, the CDR3 is TGCGCCAGTAGACAGCATAGCAATCAGCCCCAGCATTTT. Translated: CASRQHSNQPQHF.

The J gene is TRBJ2-3, the V gene TRBV5-4, with TRBD2 matching 9 bases. The CDR3 is 17 residues long. V gave up 3 bases and J gave up 1 base; unmatched junction bases: 9. Germline V gene lookup returns CDR1 SGHNT and CDR2 YYREEE (reference sequence). CDR3 protein: CASSSRSGGPRTDTQYF. The CDR3 DNA sequence: TGTGCCAGCAGCTCCAGGAGCGGGGGGCCACGCACAGATACGCAGTATTTT.

V gene TRBV4-3 combines with J gene TRBJ2-7; 9 bases are shared with TRBD2. The CDR3 loop spans 16 amino acids. CDR1 and CDR2 (germline): LGHNA, YSLEER. V lost 1 base and J lost 3; bases outside the gene matches: 7. In DNA, the CDR3 is TGCGCCAGCAGCCAAGGACAGGTAGCGGGGGACTACGAGCAGTACTTC. Encoded protein: CASSQGQVAGDYEQYF.

This clone occurred a few times. The chain couples TRBV29-1 to TRBJ2-1; D gene ambiguous. From germline, CDR1 is SQVTM and CDR2 ANQGSEA. CDR3 length equals 12 residues. The V end was cut by 6 bases, the J end by 2 bases, with 8 bases between. This chain's CDR3 is CSVVTPYNEQFF. In DNA form, the CDR3 reads TGCAGCGTCGTGACTCCCTACAATGAGCAGTTCTTC.

A few counts support this clone. The chain joins TRBV5-1 to TRBJ2-1; a weak D match, TRBD2 (5 bases). The germline CDR1 and CDR2 sequences are SGHRS and YFSETQ. This CDR3 contains 15 residues. V was clipped by 2 bases and J by 0 bases, with 9 bases between them. The DNA for the CDR3 is TGCGCCAGCAGCTTAGCGGTTAGCTCCTACAATGAGCAGTTCTTC. This gives the protein CASSLAVSSYNEQFF.

The J gene is TRBJ1-2, the V gene TRBV7-9; possibly TRBD1 for D (5 bases). V was trimmed by 1 base and J by 4 bases, leaving 10 bases between them. Germline V gene data show CDR1 as SEHNR and CDR2 as FQNEAQ (reference sequence). The CDR3 totals 14 residues. CDR3 bases: TGTGCCAGCAGCTTAGAGGGGTTACGCTATGGCTACACCTTC. Translating it yields CASSLEGLRYGYTF. Full variable domain (missing parts from reference TRBV7-9 and TRBJ1-2): DTGVSQNPRHKITKRGQNVTFRCDPISEHNRLYWYRQTLGQGPEFLTYFQNEAQLEKSRLLSDRFSAERPKGSFSTLEIQRTEQGDSAMYLCASSLEGLRYGYTFGSGTRLTVV.

This clone was seen only a few times. The chain combines TRBV19 with TRBJ2-4, with unresolved D. Germline lookup yields CDR1 LNHDA and CDR2 SQIVND (reference sequence). The CDR3 runs 15 residues. The ends were cut back, 3 bases at V and 11 bases at J, with 20 bases in the middle. This chain's CDR3 is CASSIADTSGLVQYF. The CDR3 DNA is TGTGCCAGTAGTATTGCCGACACCTCAGGTTTGGTTCAGTACTTC.

The J gene is TRBJ2-5, the V gene TRBV5-1, with 9 bases identical to TRBD1. From germline, CDR1 is SGHRS and CDR2 YFSETQ. This CDR3 comprises 14 residues. Trimming at V came to 0 bases and at J to 5 bases, leaving 2 bases not matched to a gene. The CDR3 DNA is TGCGCCAGCAGCTTGGGGGACAGGGCGGAGACCCAGTACTTC. This gives the protein CASSLGDRAETQYF.

The chain carries TRBV5-4 and TRBJ2-5; weak D call: TRBD1 (5 bases). Per the germline V gene, CDR1 is SGHNT and CDR2 is YYREEE (reference sequence). This CDR3 is 14 amino acids long. V lost 2 bases and J lost 3, with 11 bases in between. CDR3 bases: TGTGCCAGCAGCTTAAAAGGGGTGGAAGAGACCCAGTACTTC. Its protein is CASSLKGVEETQYF.

The chain couples TRBV18 to TRBJ1-2, with 10 bases fitting TRBD1. There are 15 residues in the CDR3. V lost 2 bases to trimming and J lost 4 bases; unmatched junction nucleotides: 4. Germline values: CDR1 KGHSH, CDR2 LQKENI. The CDR3 region is CASSPGTGDFYGYTF. In DNA form, the CDR3 reads TGTGCCAGCTCACCAGGGACAGGGGATTTCTATGGCTACACCTTC.

This chain joins TRBV15 and TRBJ1-2; D not resolved. V shed 8 bases and J shed 4 bases, with 8 bases lying between them. This CDR3 has 11 amino acids. Germline V gene sequence: CDR1 LNHNV, CDR2 YYDKDF (reference sequence). CDR3 region: CATSEGYGYTF. CDR3 nucleotides: TGTGCCACCTCGGAGGGCTATGGCTACACCTTC.